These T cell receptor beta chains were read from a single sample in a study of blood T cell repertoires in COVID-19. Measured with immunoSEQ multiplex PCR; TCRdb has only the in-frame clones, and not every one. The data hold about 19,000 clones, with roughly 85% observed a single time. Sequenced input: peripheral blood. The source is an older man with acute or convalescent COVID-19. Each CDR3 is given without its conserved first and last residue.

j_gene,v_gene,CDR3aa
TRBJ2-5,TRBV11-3,ASSSSGRGQETQY
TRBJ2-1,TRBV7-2,ASSLVGGSGGYNEQF
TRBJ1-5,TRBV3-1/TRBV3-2,ASSQDRRLGRNQPQH
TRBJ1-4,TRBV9,ASSSRQGATNEKLF
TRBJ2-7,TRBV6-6,ASRNRDSEGLYEQY
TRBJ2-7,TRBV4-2,ASSQDPLAVAYEQY
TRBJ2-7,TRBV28,ASSDRLAETYEQY
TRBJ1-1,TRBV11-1,ASSQAGTSNTEAF
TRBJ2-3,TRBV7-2,ASSGRLAGSTDTQY
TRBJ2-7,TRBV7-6,ASSRTGPSYEQY
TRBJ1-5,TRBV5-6,ASSAGPGTYSNQPQH
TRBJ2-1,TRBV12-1,ASSPAVIAGGPLYSSYNEQF
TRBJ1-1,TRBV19,ASSNGGVNTEAF
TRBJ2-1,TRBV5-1,ASSLEVAGGNYNEQF
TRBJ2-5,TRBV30,AWSELAGAETQY
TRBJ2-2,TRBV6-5,ASRITSMAGELF
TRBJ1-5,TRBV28,ASSSLPGTGEKQPQH
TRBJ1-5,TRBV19,AAGTGRTQPQH
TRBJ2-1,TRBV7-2,ASSLAIAGGPHEQF
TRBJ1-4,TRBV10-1,ASRADLTEPTNEKLF
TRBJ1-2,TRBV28,ASSFEGAWRGYT
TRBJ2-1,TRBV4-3,ASSQESLAGGSSYNEQF
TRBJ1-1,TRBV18,ASSPQANTEAF
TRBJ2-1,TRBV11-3,ASSLYGVSSYNEQF
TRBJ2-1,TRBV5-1,ASSLEVAGDYNEQF
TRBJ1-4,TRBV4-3,ASSQGTGGHNEKLF
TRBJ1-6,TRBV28,ASSGSSYNSPLH
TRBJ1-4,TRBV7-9,ASSLGGHEKLF
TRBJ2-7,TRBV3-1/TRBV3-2,ASSPYHLAGHYEQY
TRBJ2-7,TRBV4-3,ASSPRTLSYEQY
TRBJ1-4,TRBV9,ASSQDRGSEKLF
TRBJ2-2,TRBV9,ASSVVAGNTGELF
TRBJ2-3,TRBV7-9,ASSLGAGRVKDTQY
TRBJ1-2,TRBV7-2,ASSPQSGIGDYGYT
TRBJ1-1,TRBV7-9,ASSQAQEVREAF
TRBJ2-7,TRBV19,ASRPAGGASVYEQY